This TCR beta chain was documented in a study of CD8 T cells in ankylosing spondylitis. Study-wide points: A subset of motif variants has previously been described in the synovial fluid and blood of reactive arthritis. Several highly homologous variants made up a TCR beta motif, and this motif appeared characteristic of ankylosing spondylitis blood. Significant enrichment of disease-linked clones was reportedly seen in matched ankylosing spondylitis synovial fluid.

Note on this clonotype: Its antigen remains unidentified.

From germline, CDR1 is SGHDN and CDR2 FVKESK. The CDR3 extends over 16 amino acids. The V and J ends lost 0 bases and 0 bases respectively, with 9 bases between them. Each TCR beta library was made by quantitative 5'-RACE that incorporated molecular barcodes. Each CDR3 protein is one row after TCRdb ran MiXCR on the 5' RACE reads. The sample includes around 340,000 distinct CDR3 sequences, approximately 15% of them seen just once. This receptor was obtained from a male donor with ankylosing spondylitis or in good health (not recorded which). Sequencing used blood, either unsorted or a sorted T cell fraction (not recorded which). This chain links TRBV14 with TRBJ2-1; D remains ambiguous. The CDR3 here is CASSQDRWSSYNEQFF. The CDR3 DNA reads TGTGCCAGCAGCCAAGATCGTTGGAGCTCCTACAATGAGCAGTTCTTC.